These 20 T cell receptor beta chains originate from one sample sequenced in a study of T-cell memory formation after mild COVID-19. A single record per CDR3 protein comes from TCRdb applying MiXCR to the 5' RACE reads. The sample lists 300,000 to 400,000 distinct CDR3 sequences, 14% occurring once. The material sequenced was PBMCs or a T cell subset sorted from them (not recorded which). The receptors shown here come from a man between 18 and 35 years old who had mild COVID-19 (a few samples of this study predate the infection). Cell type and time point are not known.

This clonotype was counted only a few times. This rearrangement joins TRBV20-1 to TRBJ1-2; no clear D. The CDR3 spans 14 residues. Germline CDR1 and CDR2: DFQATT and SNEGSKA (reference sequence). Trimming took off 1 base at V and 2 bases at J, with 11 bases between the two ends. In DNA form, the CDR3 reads TGCAGTGCTAGAGGAATCGACGGGAACTATGGCTACACCTTC. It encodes CSARGIDGNYGYTF.

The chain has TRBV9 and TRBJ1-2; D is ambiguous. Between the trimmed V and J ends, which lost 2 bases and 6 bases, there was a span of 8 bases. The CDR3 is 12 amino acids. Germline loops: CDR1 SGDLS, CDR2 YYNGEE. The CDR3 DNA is TGTGCCAGCAGCGTTTGGGGAAATGGCTACACCTTC. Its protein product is CASSVWGNGYTF.

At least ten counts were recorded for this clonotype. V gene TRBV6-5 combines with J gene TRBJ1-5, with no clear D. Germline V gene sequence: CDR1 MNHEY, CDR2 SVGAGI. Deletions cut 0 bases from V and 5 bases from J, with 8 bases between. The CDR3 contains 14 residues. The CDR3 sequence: CASSYSGSHQPQHF. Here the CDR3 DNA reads TGTGCCAGCAGTTACTCAGGCAGTCATCAGCCCCAGCATTTT.

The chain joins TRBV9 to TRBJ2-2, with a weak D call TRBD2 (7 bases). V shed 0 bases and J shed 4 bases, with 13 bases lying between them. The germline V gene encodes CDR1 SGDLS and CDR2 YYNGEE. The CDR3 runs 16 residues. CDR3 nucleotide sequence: TGTGCCAGCAGCGTAGGTGGGGGGGCCGCCACCGGGGAGCTGTTTTTT. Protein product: CASSVGGGAATGELFF. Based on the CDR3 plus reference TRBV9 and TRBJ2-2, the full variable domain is DSGVTQTPKHLITATGQRVTLRCSPRSGDLSVYWYQQSLDQGLQFLIQYYNGEERAKGNILERFSAQQFPDLHSELNLSSLELGDSALYFCASSVGGGAATGELFFGEGSRLTVL.

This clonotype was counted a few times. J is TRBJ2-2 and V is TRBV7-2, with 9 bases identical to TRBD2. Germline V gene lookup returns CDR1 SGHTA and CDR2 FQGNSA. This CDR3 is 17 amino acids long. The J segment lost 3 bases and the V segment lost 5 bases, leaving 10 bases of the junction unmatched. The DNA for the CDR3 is TGTGCCAGCAGCCACCCCCTTGCGGGGGGGGACACCGGGGAGCTGTTTTTT. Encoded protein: CASSHPLAGGDTGELFF.

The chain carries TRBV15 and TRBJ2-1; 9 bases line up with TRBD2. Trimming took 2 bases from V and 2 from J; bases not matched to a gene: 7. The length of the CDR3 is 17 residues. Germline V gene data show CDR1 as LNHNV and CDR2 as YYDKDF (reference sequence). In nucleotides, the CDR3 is TGTGCCACCAGCAGACCCCTCGGCGGGGGGGCCTACAATGAGCAGTTCTTC. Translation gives CATSRPLGGGAYNEQFF.

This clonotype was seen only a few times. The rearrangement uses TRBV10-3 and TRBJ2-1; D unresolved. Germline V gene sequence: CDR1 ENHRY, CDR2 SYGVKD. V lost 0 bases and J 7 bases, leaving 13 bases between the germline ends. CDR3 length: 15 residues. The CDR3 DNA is TGTGCCATCAGTGAGTCGCAAGGGAAGGCGAATGAGCAGTTCTTC. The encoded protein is CAISESQGKANEQFF.

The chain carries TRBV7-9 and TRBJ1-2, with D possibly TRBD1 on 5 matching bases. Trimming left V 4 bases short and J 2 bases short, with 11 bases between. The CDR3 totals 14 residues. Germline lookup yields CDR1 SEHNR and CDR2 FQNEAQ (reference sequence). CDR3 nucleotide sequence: TGTGCCAGCAGCTGGACAACTACGAACTATGGCTACACCTTC. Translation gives CASSWTTTNYGYTF.

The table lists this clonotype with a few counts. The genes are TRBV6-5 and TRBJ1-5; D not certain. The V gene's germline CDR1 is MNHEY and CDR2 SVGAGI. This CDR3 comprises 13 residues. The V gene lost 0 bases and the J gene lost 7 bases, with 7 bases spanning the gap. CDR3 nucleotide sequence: TGTGCCAGCAGTTACTCGGCAAGACAGCCCCAGCATTTT. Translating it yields CASSYSARQPQHF.

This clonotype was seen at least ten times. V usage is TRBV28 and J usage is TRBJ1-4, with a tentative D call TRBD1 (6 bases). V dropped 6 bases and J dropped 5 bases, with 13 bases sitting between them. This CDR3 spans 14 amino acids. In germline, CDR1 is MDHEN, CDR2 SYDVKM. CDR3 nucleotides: TGTGCCAGCAGCACAGGGCCTCTCAATGAAAAACTGTTTTTT. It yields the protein CASSTGPLNEKLFF.

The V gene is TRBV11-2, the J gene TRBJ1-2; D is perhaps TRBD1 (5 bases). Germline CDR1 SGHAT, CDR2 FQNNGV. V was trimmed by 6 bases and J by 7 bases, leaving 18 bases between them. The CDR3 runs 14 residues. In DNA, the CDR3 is TGTGCCAGCAGACGTTTGGCAGGGAGCTTTGGCTACACCTTC. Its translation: CASRRLAGSFGYTF.

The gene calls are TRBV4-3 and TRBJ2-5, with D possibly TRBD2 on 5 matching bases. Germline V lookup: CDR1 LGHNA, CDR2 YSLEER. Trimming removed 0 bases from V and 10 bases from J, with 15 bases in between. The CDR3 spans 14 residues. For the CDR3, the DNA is TGCGCCAGCAGCCAAGATTCGGGGTTCGGTGGCCAGTACTTC. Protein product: CASSQDSGFGGQYF.

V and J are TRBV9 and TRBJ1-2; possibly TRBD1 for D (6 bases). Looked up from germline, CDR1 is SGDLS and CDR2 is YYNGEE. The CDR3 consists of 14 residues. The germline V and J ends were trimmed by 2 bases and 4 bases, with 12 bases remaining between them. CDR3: CASSVRDNLYGYTF. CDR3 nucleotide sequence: TGTGCCAGCAGCGTCCGGGACAATCTCTATGGCTACACCTTC.

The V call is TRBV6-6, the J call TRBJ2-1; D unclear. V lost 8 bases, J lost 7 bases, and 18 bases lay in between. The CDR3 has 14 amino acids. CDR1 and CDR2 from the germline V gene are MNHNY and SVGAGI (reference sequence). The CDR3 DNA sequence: TGTGCCAGCGCCCGGTTAGGAACCGCGAATGAGCAGTTCTTC. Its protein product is CASARLGTANEQFF.

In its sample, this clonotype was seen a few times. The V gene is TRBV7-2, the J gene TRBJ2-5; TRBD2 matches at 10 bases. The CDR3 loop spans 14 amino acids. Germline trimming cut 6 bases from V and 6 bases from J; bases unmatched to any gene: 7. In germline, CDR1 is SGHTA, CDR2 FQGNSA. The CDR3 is CASRDTSGEKTQYF. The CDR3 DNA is TGTGCCAGCAGGGATACTAGCGGGGAAAAGACCCAGTACTTC.

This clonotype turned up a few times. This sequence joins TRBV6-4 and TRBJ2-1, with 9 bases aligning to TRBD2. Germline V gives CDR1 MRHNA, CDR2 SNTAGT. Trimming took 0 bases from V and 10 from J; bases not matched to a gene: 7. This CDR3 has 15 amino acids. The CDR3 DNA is TGTGCCAGCAGTGACTCGGATAGCGGGGGTGGCGAGCAGTTCTTC. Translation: CASSDSDSGGGEQFF.

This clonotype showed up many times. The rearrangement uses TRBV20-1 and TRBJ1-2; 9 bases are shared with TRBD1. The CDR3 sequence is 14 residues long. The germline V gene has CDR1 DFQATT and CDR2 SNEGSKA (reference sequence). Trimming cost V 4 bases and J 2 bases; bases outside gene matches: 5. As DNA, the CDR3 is TGCAGTGCTAAAGGACAGGGGAGGAACTATGGCTACACCTTC. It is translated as CSAKGQGRNYGYTF.

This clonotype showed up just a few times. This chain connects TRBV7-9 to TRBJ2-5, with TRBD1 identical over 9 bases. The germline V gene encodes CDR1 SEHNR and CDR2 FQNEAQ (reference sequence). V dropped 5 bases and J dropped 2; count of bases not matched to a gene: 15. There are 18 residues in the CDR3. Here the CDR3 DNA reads TGTGCCAGCAGCGACCGGGACAGGGCCCTCGAAACTCAAGAGACCCAGTACTTC. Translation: CASSDRDRALETQETQYF.

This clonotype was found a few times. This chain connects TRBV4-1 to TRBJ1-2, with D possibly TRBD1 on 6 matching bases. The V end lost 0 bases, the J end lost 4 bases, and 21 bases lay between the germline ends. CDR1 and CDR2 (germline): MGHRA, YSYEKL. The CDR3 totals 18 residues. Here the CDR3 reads CASSQEVRGRRSGYGYTF. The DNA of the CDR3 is TGCGCCAGCAGCCAAGAGGTCCGGGGGCGAAGGTCAGGCTATGGCTACACCTTC.

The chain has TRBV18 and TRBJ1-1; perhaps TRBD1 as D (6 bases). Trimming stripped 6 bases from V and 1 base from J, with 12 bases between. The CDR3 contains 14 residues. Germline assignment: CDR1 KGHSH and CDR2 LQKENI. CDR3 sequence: CASSATGTNTEAFF. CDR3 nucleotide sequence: TGTGCCAGCTCCGCCACAGGGACGAACACTGAAGCTTTCTTT.